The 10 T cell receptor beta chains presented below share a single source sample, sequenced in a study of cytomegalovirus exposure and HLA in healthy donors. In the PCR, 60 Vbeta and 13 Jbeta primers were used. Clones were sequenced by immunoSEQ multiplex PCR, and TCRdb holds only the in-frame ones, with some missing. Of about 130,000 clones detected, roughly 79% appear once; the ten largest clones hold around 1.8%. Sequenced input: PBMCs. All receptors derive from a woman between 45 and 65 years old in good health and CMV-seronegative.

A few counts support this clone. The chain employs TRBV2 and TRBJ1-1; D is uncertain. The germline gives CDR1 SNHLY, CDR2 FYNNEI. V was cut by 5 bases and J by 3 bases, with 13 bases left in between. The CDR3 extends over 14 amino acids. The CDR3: CASSSQSQDTEAFF. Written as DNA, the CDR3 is TGTGCCAGCAGTTCCCAGTCCCAGGACACTGAAGCTTTCTTT.

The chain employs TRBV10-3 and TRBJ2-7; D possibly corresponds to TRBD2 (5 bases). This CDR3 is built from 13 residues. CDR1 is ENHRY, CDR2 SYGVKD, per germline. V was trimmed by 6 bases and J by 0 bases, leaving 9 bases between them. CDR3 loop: CAIRAAGSYEQYV. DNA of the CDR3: TGTGCCATCAGAGCGGCAGGCTCCTACGAGCAGTACGTC.

For the CDR3, the DNA is TGCAGCGGAGCGCCCAAAAGGGGCCTCGACCAGCCCCAGCATTTT. The encoded protein is CSGAPKRGLDQPQHF. V and J are TRBV29-1 and TRBJ1-5; tentative D call: TRBD1 (5 bases). The V end was cut by 7 bases, the J end by 7 bases, with 23 bases between. This CDR3 region has 15 residues. Germline CDR1 reads SQVTM; CDR2 reads ANQGSEA.

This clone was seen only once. The CDR3 is CASSIVSGRRFSETQYF. The CDR3 DNA reads TGTGCCAGTAGTATAGTTAGCGGGAGGAGGTTTTCGGAGACCCAGTACTTC. The V call is TRBV19, the J call TRBJ2-5, with 10 bases aligning to TRBD2. The J segment lost 5 bases and the V segment lost 1 base, leaving 10 bases of the junction unmatched. CDR3 size: 17 residues. Germline V lookup: CDR1 LNHDA, CDR2 SQIVND (reference sequence).

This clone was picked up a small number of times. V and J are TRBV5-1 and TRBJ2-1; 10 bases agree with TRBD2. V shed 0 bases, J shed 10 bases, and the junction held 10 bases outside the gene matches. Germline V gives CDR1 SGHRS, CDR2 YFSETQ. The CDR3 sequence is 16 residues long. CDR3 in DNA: TGCGCCAGCAGCTTGGGAGCGGGAGGGCCGTTGTCGGAGCAGTTCTTC. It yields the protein CASSLGAGGPLSEQFF.

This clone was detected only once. In DNA, the CDR3 is TGTGCCAGTAGTTTTGGGACAGGAAGCGGTGGCTACACCTTC. It encodes CASSFGTGSGGYTF. V gene TRBV19 combines with J gene TRBJ1-2, with TRBD1 matching 8 bases. Germline assignment: CDR1 LNHDA and CDR2 SQIVND (reference sequence). The CDR3 spans 14 residues. The J segment lost 7 bases and the V segment lost 5 bases, leaving 9 bases of the junction unmatched.

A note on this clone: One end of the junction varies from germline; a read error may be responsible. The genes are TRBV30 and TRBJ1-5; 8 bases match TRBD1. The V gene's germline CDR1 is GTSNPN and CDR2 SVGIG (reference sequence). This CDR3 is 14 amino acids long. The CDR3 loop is CAWSTGQGMKPQNF. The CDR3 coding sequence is TGTGCCTGGAGCACTGGACAGGGAATGAAGCCCCAGAATTTT.

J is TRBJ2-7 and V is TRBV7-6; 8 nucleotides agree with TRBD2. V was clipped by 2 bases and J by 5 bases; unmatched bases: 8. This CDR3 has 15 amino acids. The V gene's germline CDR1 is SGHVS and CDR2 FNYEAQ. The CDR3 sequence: CASSLSLAGSHEQYF. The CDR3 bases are TGTGCCAGCAGCTTAAGCCTAGCGGGCAGCCACGAGCAGTACTTC.

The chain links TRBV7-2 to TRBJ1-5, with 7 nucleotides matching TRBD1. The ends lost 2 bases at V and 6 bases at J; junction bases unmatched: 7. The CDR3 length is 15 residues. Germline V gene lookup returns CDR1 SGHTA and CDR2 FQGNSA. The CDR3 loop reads CASSLMQGGSQPQHF. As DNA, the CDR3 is TGTGCCAGCAGCTTAATGCAGGGGGGTAGTCAGCCCCAGCATTTT.

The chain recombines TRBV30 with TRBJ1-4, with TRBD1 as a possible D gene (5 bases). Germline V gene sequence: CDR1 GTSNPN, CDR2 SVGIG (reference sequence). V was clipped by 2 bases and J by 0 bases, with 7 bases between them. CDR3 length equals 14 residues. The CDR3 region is CAWSTTATNEKLFF. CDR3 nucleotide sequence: TGTGCCTGGAGTACGACAGCAACTAATGAAAAACTGTTTTTT.